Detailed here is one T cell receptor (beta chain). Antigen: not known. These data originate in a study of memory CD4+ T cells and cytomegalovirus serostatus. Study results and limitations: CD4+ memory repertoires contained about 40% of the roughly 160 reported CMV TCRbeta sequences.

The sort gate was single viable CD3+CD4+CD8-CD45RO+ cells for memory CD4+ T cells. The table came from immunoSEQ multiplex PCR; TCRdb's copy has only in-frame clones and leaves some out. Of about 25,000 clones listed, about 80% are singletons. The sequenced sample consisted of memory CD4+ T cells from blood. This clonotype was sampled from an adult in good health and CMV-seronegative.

As DNA, the CDR3 is TGTGCCAGTAGTTCACACGACGCCCTAACGAGAGAAAAACTGTTTTTT. Translated, it gives CASSSHDALTREKLFF. The chain combines TRBV19 with TRBJ1-4; D gene uncertain. This CDR3 comprises 16 residues. The germline V gene has CDR1 LNHDA and CDR2 SQIVND (reference sequence). V was clipped by 5 bases and J by 8 bases, with 21 bases between them.